A single sample is the source of the 32 T cell receptor beta chains below, sequenced in a study of blood T cell repertoires in COVID-19. TCRdb's copy holds only in-frame clones and misses some; the assay was immunoSEQ multiplex PCR. Among about 180,000 clones listed, around 88% were seen once. The sequenced sample consisted of PBMCs or T cells enriched from blood (not recorded which). Receptor source: a woman in her 30s who had recovered from COVID-19.

CDR3 nucleotide sequence: TGTGCCAGCACCGTAGGACAGCAAGAGACCCAGTACTTC. Protein sequence: CASTVGQQETQYF. The rearrangement uses TRBV28 and TRBJ2-5; possible D gene TRBD1, 6 bases. The CDR3 loop spans 13 amino acids. Trimming pared 7 bases from V and 2 bases from J, leaving 11 bases between. In germline, CDR1 is MDHEN, CDR2 SYDVKM.

The J gene is TRBJ2-5, the V gene TRBV28, with D perhaps TRBD2 (5 bases). This CDR3 comprises 16 residues. Trimming removed 3 bases at V and 1 base at J, with 15 bases between. Germline CDR1 MDHEN, CDR2 SYDVKM. CDR3 nucleotide sequence: TGTGCCAGCAGTTTTTGGAAGGGCGGAGGCCAAGAGACCCAGTACTTC. This translates into CASSFWKGGGQETQYF.

V gene TRBV6-5 combines with J gene TRBJ1-5; weak D call: TRBD1 (6 bases). The CDR3 has 15 residues. The germline V gene encodes CDR1 MNHEY and CDR2 SVGAGI. The germline V and J ends were trimmed by 5 bases and 0 bases, with 11 bases remaining between them. CDR3 sequence (DNA): TGTGCCAGCAGTAGACAGGTTATTAGCAATCAGCCCCAGCATTTT. As protein: CASSRQVISNQPQHF.

The chain recombines TRBV30 with TRBJ2-3, with TRBD2 matching over 7 bases. Germline CDR1 GTSNPN, CDR2 SVGIG (reference sequence). This CDR3 is built from 13 residues. After removal of 1 base from V and 4 bases from J, the junction contained 2 bases not matched to a gene. CDR3 amino acids: CAWSAGGSDTQYF. As DNA, the CDR3 is TGTGCCTGGAGTGCGGGAGGTTCAGATACGCAGTATTTT.

V usage is TRBV5-4 and J usage is TRBJ1-5, with a tentative D call TRBD1 (5 bases). Trimming cost V 3 bases and J 0 bases, with 19 bases left between them. The CDR3 totals 18 residues. The germline V gene encodes CDR1 SGHNT and CDR2 YYREEE (reference sequence). CDR3: CASSYLQSGVDSNQPQHF. CDR3 in DNA: TGTGCCAGCAGCTACCTGCAATCGGGGGTTGATAGCAATCAGCCCCAGCATTTT.

The genes are TRBV6-5 and TRBJ2-5; 7 nucleotides align to TRBD2. The germline V gene has CDR1 MNHEY and CDR2 SVGAGI. J gave up 3 bases and V 2 bases, and 6 bases lay outside the gene matches. The CDR3 extends over 15 amino acids. The CDR3 sequence: CASSYGEAGEETQYF. CDR3 in DNA: TGTGCCAGCAGTTACGGGGAGGCGGGAGAAGAGACCCAGTACTTC.

V and J are TRBV28 and TRBJ1-5; the D is unclear. Trimming removed 7 bases at V and 10 bases at J, with 17 bases between. The V gene's germline CDR1 is MDHEN and CDR2 SYDVKM. This CDR3 is built from 13 residues. CDR3 region: CASIGGVDGPQHF. The CDR3 DNA reads TGTGCCAGCATCGGCGGGGTTGATGGTCCCCAGCATTTT.

V usage is TRBV7-8 and J usage is TRBJ2-2; D is unclear. V was pared by 5 bases and J by 6 bases, with 13 bases between. The CDR3 consists of 14 residues. Per the germline V gene, CDR1 is SGHVS and CDR2 is FQNEAQ. CDR3 loop: CASSKRSIAGELFF. Here the CDR3 DNA reads TGTGCCAGCAGCAAACGGAGTATAGCCGGGGAGCTGTTTTTT.

V and J are TRBV13 and TRBJ1-2; 11 bases map to TRBD1. CDR3 length: 17 residues. Germline loops: CDR1 PRHDT, CDR2 FYEKMQ (reference sequence). J lost 7 bases, V lost 7 bases, and 17 bases had no gene match. CDR3 coding DNA: TGTGCCAGCACGCTAAGGACAGGGGGCAATGAGTGGACTGGCTACACCTTC. It codes for CASTLRTGGNEWTGYTF.

The rearrangement links TRBV19 to TRBJ1-4; tentative D call: TRBD1 (5 bases). V dropped 4 bases and J dropped 4 bases, with 10 bases sitting between them. Germline CDR1 LNHDA, CDR2 SQIVND (reference sequence). This CDR3 region has 14 residues. The CDR3 DNA follows: TGTGCCAGTAGTAGCAGGGATTTTAATGAAAAACTGTTTTTT. This codes for CASSSRDFNEKLFF.

The gene calls are TRBV7-8 and TRBJ2-3; 10 bases are a match to TRBD2. Per germline, CDR1 SGHVS and CDR2 FQNEAQ. The ends lost 1 base at V and 2 bases at J; junction bases unmatched: 3. The CDR3 runs 16 residues. The CDR3 here is CASSLELAGITDTQYF. CDR3 nucleotide sequence: TGTGCCAGCAGCTTAGAACTAGCGGGGATCACAGATACGCAGTATTTT. Full variable domain (outside the CDR3, taken from reference TRBV7-8 and TRBJ2-3): GAGVSQSPRYKVAKRGQDVALRCDPISGHVSLFWYQQALGQGPEFLTYFQNEAQLDKSGLPSDRFFAERPEGSVSTLKIQRTQQEDSAVYLCASSLELAGITDTQYFGPGTRLTVL.

This chain connects TRBV27 to TRBJ2-1; the match to TRBD2 covers 13 bases. The trim removed 4 bases at V and 7 bases at J, leaving 7 bases unmatched. From germline, CDR1 is MNHEY and CDR2 SMNVEV (reference sequence). The CDR3 has 16 residues. This CDR3 reads CASSSPGTSGINEQFF. The CDR3 nucleotides are TGTGCCAGCAGTTCGCCCGGGACTAGCGGGATTAATGAGCAGTTCTTC.

The genes are TRBV24-1 and TRBJ2-1; 10 bases are shared with TRBD1. The CDR3 totals 18 residues. Trimming removed 4 bases from V and 2 bases from J; junction bases left unmatched: 10. Germline CDR1 and CDR2: KGHDR and SFDVKD. CDR3 coding DNA: TGTGCCACCAGTGACCGAATGACAGGGGGCAACACCTACAATGAGCAGTTCTTC. This translates into CATSDRMTGGNTYNEQFF.

This clone has more than one count but fewer than ten. This chain uses TRBV3-1 (or the pseudogene TRBV3-2) with TRBJ2-1, with D tentatively TRBD2 (6 bases). V lost 4 bases and J 4 bases, leaving 17 bases between the germline ends. Germline values: CDR1 LGHDT, CDR2 YNNKEL (reference sequence). The CDR3 has 16 residues. Here the CDR3 DNA reads TGTGCCAGCAGCCGCGGGACCGGAATGTATTACAATGAGCAGTTCTTC. Translating it yields CASSRGTGMYYNEQFF.

The J gene is TRBJ2-2, the V gene TRBV12-3 or TRBV12-4; 7 nucleotides match TRBD1. The trim removed 5 bases at V and 13 bases at J, leaving 4 bases unmatched. The CDR3 extends over 11 amino acids. The CDR3 DNA sequence: TGTGCCAGCAGTAGACAGGGTAGGCTGTTTTTT. This gives the protein CASSRQGRLFF.

This clone has only one observation. CDR3 sequence reads: CASSGLLALDTQYF. The CDR3 coding sequence is TGTGCCAGTAGTGGGCTTCTAGCGCTAGATACGCAGTATTTT. The rearrangement joins TRBV19 to TRBJ2-3; tentative D call: TRBD2 (6 bases). CDR3 size: 14 residues. V shed 5 bases and J shed 5 bases, with 14 bases lying between them. From germline, CDR1 is LNHDA and CDR2 SQIVND (reference sequence).

The chain joins TRBV30 to TRBJ1-1, with 8 nucleotides matching TRBD1. The CDR3 has 12 residues. Trimming cost V 3 bases and J 11 bases; bases outside gene matches: 8. Germline-derived CDR1 and CDR2 are GTSNPN and SVGIG (reference sequence). The CDR3 region is CAWSLRTGWAFF. The CDR3 bases are TGTGCCTGGAGCCTTAGGACAGGGTGGGCTTTCTTT.

The chain joins TRBV5-6 to TRBJ2-1; D may be TRBD2 (5 bases). Germline CDR1 and CDR2: SGHDT and YYEEEE. The CDR3 runs 15 residues. Trimming removed 1 base from V and 3 bases from J, with 11 bases in between. CDR3 residues: CASSLRESGYNEQFF. Written as DNA, the CDR3 is TGTGCCAGCAGCTTGAGGGAGTCGGGCTACAATGAGCAGTTCTTC.

The chain carries TRBV28 and TRBJ2-7; tentatively, D is TRBD2 (5 bases). V lost 8 bases and J 4 bases, leaving 12 bases between the germline ends. The germline CDR1 and CDR2 sequences are MDHEN and SYDVKM. CDR3 length equals 12 residues. In nucleotides, the CDR3 is TGTGCCAGCGCCCGCTCGGGATACGAGCAGTACTTC. Its protein is CASARSGYEQYF.

The chain employs TRBV6-5 and TRBJ2-7; possibly TRBD2 for D (6 bases). The CDR3 sequence is 13 residues long. Germline-derived CDR1 and CDR2 are MNHEY and SVGAGI. V lost 6 bases to trimming and J lost 1 base, with 10 bases between them. The CDR3 sequence: CASRGGVSYEQYF. The CDR3 DNA reads TGTGCCAGCAGGGGCGGGGTGTCCTACGAGCAGTACTTC.

V and J are TRBV14 and TRBJ2-1, with 8 bases that match TRBD2. Germline assignment: CDR1 SGHDN and CDR2 FVKESK. This CDR3 has 16 residues. V was clipped by 1 base and J by 4 bases; unmatched bases: 6. The CDR3 reads CASSQATGTSYNEQFF. The CDR3 nucleotides are TGTGCCAGCAGCCAAGCTACCGGGACTAGTTACAATGAGCAGTTCTTC.

The V call is TRBV28, the J call TRBJ1-1; possible D gene TRBD1, 5 bases. The CDR3 is 17 residues long. The germline V gene has CDR1 MDHEN and CDR2 SYDVKM. Trimming left V 3 bases short and J 1 base short, with 18 bases between. In DNA, the CDR3 is TGTGCCAGCAGTTTGTCATACGGGACTTGGAAGAACACTGAAGCTTTCTTT. Encoded protein: CASSLSYGTWKNTEAFF.

This clone was picked up one time. The V and J genes are TRBV5-1 and TRBJ2-3, with TRBD2 as a possible D gene (6 bases). The CDR3 covers 18 residues. Germline lookup yields CDR1 SGHRS and CDR2 YFSETQ. Trimming took 2 bases from V and 3 from J, leaving 22 bases between them. CDR3 region: CASSFSGGTSTGTDTQYF. The CDR3, as DNA: TGCGCCAGCAGCTTTTCAGGAGGGACCTCCACAGGTACAGATACGCAGTATTTT.

This chain joins TRBV11-2 and TRBJ2-6; D is unclear. The germline V gene has CDR1 SGHAT and CDR2 FQNNGV. V dropped 3 bases and J dropped 0 bases, with 9 bases sitting between them. The CDR3 loop spans 16 amino acids. The CDR3 DNA reads TGTGCCAGCAGCTTTAGTGTCTACTCTGGGGCCAACGTCCTGACTTTC. It translates to CASSFSVYSGANVLTF.

The V gene is TRBV21-1, the J gene TRBJ2-1; TRBD2 is the table's D call, not checked against the DNA. TRBV21-1 is recorded as a pseudogene. The CDR3 runs to 19 residues. The CDR3 reads CASSKFRTSGTKTYNEQFF. CDR3 coding DNA: TGTGCCAGCAGCAAATTCAGGACTAGCGGGACCAAGACCTACAATGAGCAGTTCTTC.

This sequence joins TRBV24-1 and TRBJ1-5; TRBD1 is a possible D gene (5 bases). V was clipped by 5 bases and J by 2 bases, with 9 bases between them. Germline V gene lookup returns CDR1 KGHDR and CDR2 SFDVKD. CDR3 length: 14 residues. The CDR3 protein is CATSGSGGNQPQHF. The CDR3 DNA follows: TGTGCCACCAGTGGGTCGGGGGGCAATCAGCCCCAGCATTTT.

The gene calls are TRBV7-9 and TRBJ2-1, with a tentative D call TRBD2 (6 bases). CDR1 SEHNR and CDR2 FQNEAQ come from the germline V gene (reference sequence). The CDR3 consists of 12 residues. Trimming took off 11 bases at V and 6 bases at J, with 14 bases between the two ends. CDR3: CASFSGLNEQFF. The CDR3 coding sequence is TGTGCCTCCTTTAGCGGTCTCAATGAGCAGTTCTTC.

The chain employs TRBV14 and TRBJ2-1; 10 nucleotides line up with TRBD2. This CDR3 region has 19 residues. The trim removed 1 base at V and 4 bases at J, leaving 13 bases unmatched. CDR1 and CDR2 (germline): SGHDN, FVKESK. The CDR3 spells CASSQVWGQWTSGYNEQFF. The CDR3 nucleotides are TGTGCCAGCAGCCAAGTTTGGGGCCAATGGACTAGCGGTTACAATGAGCAGTTCTTC.

Points on this clone: This specimen includes other DNA sequences encoding the same CDR3. The V call is TRBV18, the J call TRBJ2-7; TRBD2 matches 12 bases. CDR1 is KGHSH, CDR2 LQKENI, per germline. The V gene end was trimmed by 6 bases and the J gene end by 1 base; junction bases not matched to a gene: 4. The CDR3 is 15 amino acids. CDR3 region: CASSPTSGSSYEQYF. The CDR3 nucleotides are TGTGCCAGCTCCCCGACTAGCGGGAGTTCCTACGAGCAGTACTTC.

This rearrangement joins TRBV19 to TRBJ2-2; tentatively, D is TRBD1 (6 bases). This CDR3 contains 16 residues. V shed 3 bases and J shed 7 bases, with 18 bases lying between them. CDR1 and CDR2 from the germline V gene are LNHDA and SQIVND (reference sequence). The CDR3 DNA sequence: TGTGCCAGTAGTATCTGGCAGGGGATAGGGGTCGGGGAGCTGTTTTTT. Its translation is CASSIWQGIGVGELFF.

This sequence joins TRBV5-5 and TRBJ1-5; 9 nucleotides match TRBD1. Germline V gives CDR1 SGHKS, CDR2 YYEKEE (reference sequence). This CDR3 region has 14 residues. V trimming: 3 bases; J trimming: 4 bases; junction bases outside the gene matches: 2. This CDR3 reads CASSSGQGNQPQHF. For the CDR3, the DNA is TGTGCCAGCAGCTCCGGACAGGGGAATCAGCCCCAGCATTTT.

The rearrangement uses TRBV28 and TRBJ2-3, with 9 bases lining up with TRBD1. Germline trimming cut 11 bases from V and 1 base from J; bases unmatched to any gene: 13. From germline, CDR1 is MDHEN and CDR2 SYDVKM. The CDR3 covers 16 residues. CDR3 sequence: CASTGGPQPGTDTQYF. The DNA for the CDR3 is TGTGCCTCAACAGGGGGCCCCCAACCCGGCACAGATACGCAGTATTTT.